The 21 T cell receptor beta chains below all came from one sample that was sequenced in a study of CD8 T cells in Susac syndrome. The RNA input was about 0.5 to 1 ug, and it was reverse transcribed with random hexamers. TCRdb re-called the immunoSEQ multiplex PCR reads with MiXCR, one entry per CDR3 protein. The repertoire holds roughly 150,000 distinct CDR3 sequences, with around 95% as singletons. Sequencing was done on a sample of CD8+ T cells from PBMCs. The receptors come from a human donor with Susac syndrome.

This chain joins TRBV30 and TRBJ2-6; D gene ambiguous. This CDR3 has 10 amino acids. The ends were cut back, 3 bases at V and 12 bases at J, with 6 bases in the middle. Germline V gene sequence: CDR1 GTSNPN, CDR2 SVGIG (reference sequence). The CDR3 spells CAWSPGVLTF. CDR3 in DNA: TGTGCCTGGAGCCCGGGCGTCCTGACTTTC.

J is TRBJ2-1 and V is TRBV29-1; 12 nucleotides match TRBD2. The trim removed 4 bases at V and 6 bases at J, leaving 1 base unmatched. The CDR3 is made up of 13 amino acids. Germline CDR1 SQVTM, CDR2 ANQGSEA. The CDR3 loop is CSVGLAGVNEQFF. The CDR3 DNA reads as TGCAGCGTTGGACTAGCGGGAGTCAATGAGCAGTTCTTC.

The chain links TRBV18 to TRBJ2-5, with TRBD2 matching over 8 bases. J lost 13 bases, V lost 2 bases, and 12 bases had no gene match. The CDR3 has 14 amino acids. Germline V gene lookup returns CDR1 KGHSH and CDR2 LQKENI. This CDR3 reads CASSPSGTSRGSYF. The CDR3 nucleotides are TGTGCCAGCTCACCATCGGGGACTAGTAGGGGATCGTACTTC.

This clonotype was found once. J is TRBJ2-2 and V is TRBV15; 11 positions match TRBD2. V gave up 0 bases and J gave up 7 bases; unmatched junction bases: 7. Germline V gives CDR1 LNHNV, CDR2 YYDKDF (reference sequence). The CDR3 sequence is 17 residues long. CDR3 DNA sequence: TGTGCCACCAGCAGAGATTGGCTAGCGGGAGGCGGCGGGGAGCTGTTTTTT. This translates into CATSRDWLAGGGGELFF.

The chain carries TRBV3-1 and TRBJ2-3; weak D call: TRBD1 (7 bases). Trimming pared 4 bases from V and 4 bases from J, leaving 21 bases between. Germline V gene data show CDR1 as LGHDT and CDR2 as YNNKEL (reference sequence). CDR3 size: 17 residues. The chain's CDR3 is CASSLIRKGASADTQYF. The CDR3 DNA is TGTGCCAGCAGCCTCATTAGAAAGGGGGCTAGCGCAGATACGCAGTATTTT.

V gene TRBV28 combines with J gene TRBJ2-5; the D is unclear. Trimming left V 3 bases short and J 3 bases short, with 14 bases between. The germline CDR1 and CDR2 sequences are MDHEN and SYDVKM. The CDR3 loop spans 15 amino acids. The DNA for the CDR3 is TGTGCCAGCAGTTTCTACCCGGGCCTGAAAGAGACCCAGTACTTC. This encodes CASSFYPGLKETQYF. Variable domain in full (rest from reference TRBV28 and TRBJ2-5): DVKVTQSSRYLVKRTGEKVFLECVQDMDHENMFWYRQDPGLGLRLIYFSYDVKMKEKGDIPEGYSVSREKKERFSLILESASTNQTSMYLCASSFYPGLKETQYFGPGTRLLVL.

The sample holds one count of this clonotype. The chain carries TRBV12-3 or TRBV12-4 and TRBJ2-3; D is unresolved. The CDR3 is 11 residues long. V was pared by 6 bases and J by 2 bases, with 3 bases between. CDR3 coding DNA: TGTGCCAGCAGGCTCACAGATACGCAGTATTTT. It specifies CASRLTDTQYF.

The rearrangement uses TRBV20-1 and TRBJ2-2; D unresolved. With 6 bases removed from V and 9 bases from J, the gap between germline ends came to 11 bases. Germline V gives CDR1 DFQATT, CDR2 SNEGSKA (reference sequence). The CDR3 contains 11 residues. DNA of the CDR3: TGCAGTGCCCCCAGATTCAGGGAGCTGTTTTTT. Its protein is CSAPRFRELFF.

The genes are TRBV7-2 and TRBJ2-3; D remains unclear. The CDR3 runs 13 residues. CDR1 and CDR2 from the germline V gene are SGHTA and FQGNSA. The V end lost 2 bases, the J end lost 6 bases, and 9 bases lay between the germline ends. In DNA, the CDR3 is TGTGCCAGCAGCTTAACACCGCCGGATACGCAGTATTTT. It translates to CASSLTPPDTQYF.

The V and J genes are TRBV20-1 and TRBJ2-3; 16 bases are a match to TRBD2. CDR3 length: 17 amino acids. CDR1 is DFQATT, CDR2 SNEGSKA, per germline (reference sequence). In nucleotides, the CDR3 is TGCATGTTACCGGGACTAGCGGGAGGGCCTAGCCCAGATACGCAGTATTTT. Translating gives CMLPGLAGGPSPDTQYF.

Here the CDR3 reads CASSGSGQGGPSSYNEQFF. For the CDR3, the DNA is TGTGCCAGCAGCGGCTCGGGACAGGGGGGTCCTAGCTCCTACAATGAGCAGTTCTTC. The chain has TRBV9 and TRBJ2-1; 11 bases are a match to TRBD1. The CDR3 runs 19 residues. Germline trimming cut 3 bases from V and 0 bases from J; bases unmatched to any gene: 11. Germline CDR1 reads SGDLS; CDR2 reads YYNGEE.

The chain joins TRBV6-5 to TRBJ1-1, with D perhaps matching TRBD1 (6 bases). The CDR3 is 14 residues long. Trimming cost V 2 bases and J 7 bases, with 14 bases left between them. Germline CDR1 reads MNHEY; CDR2 reads SVGAGI. The CDR3 nucleotides read TGTGCCAGCAGTTACGGTTCAGGGGCGAATGAAGCTTTCTTT. Residues: CASSYGSGANEAFF.

This rearrangement joins TRBV29-1 to TRBJ2-6; D call uncertain. The germline CDR1 and CDR2 sequences are SQVTM and ANQGSEA. The ends were cut back, 4 bases at V and 1 base at J, with 2 bases in the middle. CDR3 length: 12 residues. The DNA of the CDR3 is TGCAGCGTTGCTTCTGGGGCCAACGTCCTGACTTTC. The encoded protein is CSVASGANVLTF.

This clonotype has only one observation. The chain recombines TRBV7-6 with TRBJ2-7, with D uncertain. The CDR3 has 13 amino acids. Germline V gives CDR1 SGHVS, CDR2 FNYEAQ. With 5 bases removed from V and 5 bases from J, the gap between germline ends came to 13 bases. For the CDR3, the DNA is TGTGCCAGCAGCCTAGAAGAGTTCGACGAGCAGTACTTC. Translation gives CASSLEEFDEQYF.

The genes are TRBV4-1 and TRBJ2-1; unclear D gene. Germline lookup yields CDR1 MGHRA and CDR2 YSYEKL. The CDR3 has 17 amino acids. Between the trimmed V and J ends, which lost 0 bases and 2 bases, there was a span of 14 bases. CDR3: CASSQDSTGYAYNEQFF. CDR3 sequence (DNA): TGCGCCAGCAGCCAAGATAGTACGGGCTACGCCTACAATGAGCAGTTCTTC.

V and J are TRBV24-1 and TRBJ1-4; no definite D call. V lost 0 bases and J lost 8, with 18 bases in between. This CDR3 spans 17 amino acids. In germline, CDR1 is KGHDR, CDR2 SFDVKD. The CDR3 DNA is TGTGCCACCAGTGATTTGCCCTGGACCAGACCAAACGAAAAACTGTTTTTT. It yields the protein CATSDLPWTRPNEKLFF.

V gene TRBV20-1 combines with J gene TRBJ1-1, with D uncertain. The ends were cut back, 1 base at V and 8 bases at J, with 8 bases in the middle. Germline V gene data show CDR1 as DFQATT and CDR2 as SNEGSKA (reference sequence). The CDR3 totals 11 residues. The CDR3 reads CSARVTEEAFF. Written as DNA, the CDR3 is TGCAGTGCTAGAGTAACGGAAGAAGCTTTCTTT.

The chain combines TRBV20-1 with TRBJ2-3, with TRBD2 matching over 13 bases. The CDR3 has 20 amino acids. Trimming took 4 bases from V and 3 from J; bases not matched to a gene: 19. Germline V gene data show CDR1 as DFQATT and CDR2 as SNEGSKA (reference sequence). The chain's CDR3 is CSAIAFFITSGRALTDTQYF. CDR3 sequence (DNA): TGCAGTGCTATCGCGTTTTTTATCACTAGCGGGAGGGCTTTGACAGATACGCAGTATTTT.

The gene calls are TRBV6-6 and TRBJ1-1; D remains ambiguous. The germline CDR1 and CDR2 sequences are MNHNY and SVGAGI (reference sequence). Trimming removed 10 bases at V and 6 bases at J, with 12 bases between. The CDR3 extends over 11 amino acids. CDR3 DNA sequence: TGTGCCACTTTGGGAGGGTCTGAAGCTTTCTTT. It yields the protein CATLGGSEAFF.

This clonotype was seen once. V usage is TRBV9 and J usage is TRBJ2-7, with a tentative D call TRBD2 (5 bases). The CDR3 is 15 residues long. The germline V gene encodes CDR1 SGDLS and CDR2 YYNGEE. Trimming took off 4 bases at V and 5 bases at J, with 19 bases between the two ends. In DNA form, the CDR3 reads TGTGCCAGCAGCTACGAGGCTCGGGGTACAGACGAGCAGTACTTC. This codes for CASSYEARGTDEQYF. The full variable domain, with the rest looked up from reference TRBV9 and TRBJ2-7, is DSGVTQTPKHLITATGQRVTLRCSPRSGDLSVYWYQQSLDQGLQFLIQYYNGEERAKGNILERFSAQQFPDLHSELNLSSLELGDSALYFCASSYEARGTDEQYFGPGTRLTVT.

This rearrangement joins TRBV4-1 to TRBJ2-1, with D perhaps matching TRBD2 (5 bases). Looked up from germline, CDR1 is MGHRA and CDR2 is YSYEKL. V lost 0 bases and J lost 1, with 13 bases in between. The CDR3 spans 17 residues. CDR3 amino acids: CASSQDLLERSYNEQFF. The CDR3 bases are TGCGCCAGCAGCCAAGATTTACTAGAGCGGTCCTACAATGAGCAGTTCTTC.